Here is one T cell receptor beta chain with its context. The CDR3 covers 15 residues. In germline, CDR1 is ENHRY, CDR2 SYGVKD. V was shortened by 2 bases and J by 2 bases, with 11 bases between the two germline ends. The sample comes from a study of shared clonotypes between healthy human individuals. Genomic DNA of each subset was evenly split across several immunoSEQ plates. Profiled with immunoSEQ multiplex PCR; TCRdb holds only in-frame clones, not every one. Of some 1.4 million clones in the sample, roughly 95% are singletons; the top ten hold approximately 1.1%. The source of this sequence is a man aged 30-40 years in good health. This chain joins TRBV10-3 and TRBJ2-3; the D gene is possibly TRBD2 (6 bases). The sample consisted of naive CD4+ T cells sorted from blood. Subset given: CD45RA+ positively selected. The CDR3 protein is CAISERGLDTDTQYF. The CDR3 bases are TGTGCCATCAGTGAGCGGGGGTTGGACACAGATACGCAGTATTTT.